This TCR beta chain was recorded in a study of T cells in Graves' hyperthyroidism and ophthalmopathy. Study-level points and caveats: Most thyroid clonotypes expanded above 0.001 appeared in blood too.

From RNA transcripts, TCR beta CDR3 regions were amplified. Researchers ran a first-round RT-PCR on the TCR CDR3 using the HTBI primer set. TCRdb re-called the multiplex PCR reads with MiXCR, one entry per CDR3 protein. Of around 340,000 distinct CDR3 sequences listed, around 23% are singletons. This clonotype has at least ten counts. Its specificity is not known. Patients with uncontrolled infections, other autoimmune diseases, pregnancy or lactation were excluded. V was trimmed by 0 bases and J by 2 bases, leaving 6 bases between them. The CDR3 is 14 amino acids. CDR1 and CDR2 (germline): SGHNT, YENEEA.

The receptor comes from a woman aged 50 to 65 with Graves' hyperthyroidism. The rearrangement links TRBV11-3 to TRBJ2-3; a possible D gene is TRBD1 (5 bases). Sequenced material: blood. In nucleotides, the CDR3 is TGTGCCAGCAGCTTAGATGGGGCCACAGATACGCAGTATTTT. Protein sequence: CASSLDGATDTQYF.